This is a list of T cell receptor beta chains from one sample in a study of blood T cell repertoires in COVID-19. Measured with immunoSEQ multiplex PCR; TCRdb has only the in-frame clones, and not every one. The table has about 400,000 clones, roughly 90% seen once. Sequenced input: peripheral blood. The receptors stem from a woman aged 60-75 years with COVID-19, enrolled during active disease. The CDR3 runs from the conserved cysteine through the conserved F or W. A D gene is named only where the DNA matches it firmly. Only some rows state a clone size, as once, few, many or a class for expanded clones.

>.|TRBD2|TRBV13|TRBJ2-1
CASSSTSGGSDNEQFF
TGTGCCAGCAGCTCCACTAGCGGGGGGTCTGACAATGAGCAGTTCTTC
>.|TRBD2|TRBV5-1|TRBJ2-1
CASSPNPAGVGEQFF
TGCGCCAGCAGCCCTAATCCCGCGGGGGTCGGTGAGCAGTTCTTC
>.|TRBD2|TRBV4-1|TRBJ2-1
CASSQSDSGGGYNEQFF
TGCGCCAGCAGCCAGTCCGATAGCGGGGGGGGTTACAATGAGCAGTTCTTC
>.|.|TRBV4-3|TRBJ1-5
CASSQDALGDQPQHF
TGCGCCAGCAGCCAAGACGCGCTCGGAGATCAGCCCCAGCATTTT
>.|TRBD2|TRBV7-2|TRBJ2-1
CASTRRSGGPHNEQFF
TGTGCCAGCACTCGAAGGAGCGGGGGGCCTCACAATGAGCAGTTCTTC
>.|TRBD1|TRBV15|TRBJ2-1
CATSTGIFDNEQFF
TGTGCCACGTCGACAGGGATTTTCGACAATGAGCAGTTCTTC
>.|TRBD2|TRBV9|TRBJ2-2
CASSVPSGGAGELFF
TGTGCCAGCAGCGTGCCTAGCGGGGGGGCCGGGGAGCTGTTTTTT
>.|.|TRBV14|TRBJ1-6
CASSQDGGITGFYNSPLHF
TGTGCCAGCAGCCAAGATGGGGGGATTACGGGCTTCTATAATTCACCCCTCCACTTT
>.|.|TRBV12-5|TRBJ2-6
CASGLALLRTANSGANVLTF
TGTGCTAGTGGTTTGGCACTACTCAGGACTGCCAACTCTGGGGCCAACGTCCTGACTTTC
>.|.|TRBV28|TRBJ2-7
CASSMPDSLLSYEQYF
TGTGCCAGCAGCATGCCAGACAGCCTATTATCCTACGAGCAGTACTTC
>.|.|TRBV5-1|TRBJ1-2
CASSATGSPNYGYTF
TGCGCCAGCAGCGCTACAGGTTCGCCCAACTATGGCTACACCTTC
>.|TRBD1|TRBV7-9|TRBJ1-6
CASSPGQGGPNSPLHF
TGTGCCAGCAGCCCAGGACAGGGGGGCCCTAATTCACCCCTCCACTTT
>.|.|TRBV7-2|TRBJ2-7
CASIRQRFAHYEQYF
TGTGCCAGCATCCGACAGCGATTTGCCCACTACGAGCAGTACTTC
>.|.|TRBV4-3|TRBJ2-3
CASSQEGGRTDTQYF
TGCGCCAGCAGCCAAGAGGGGGGTCGCACAGATACGCAGTATTTT
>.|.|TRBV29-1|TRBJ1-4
CSVGVGGGEMKKLFF
TGCAGCGTTGGGGTGGGGGGAGGAGAAATGAAAAAACTGTTTTTT
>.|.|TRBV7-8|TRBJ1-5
CASSLGTIRTANQPQHF
TGTGCCAGCAGCTTAGGGACGATTAGGACAGCCAATCAGCCCCAGCATTTT
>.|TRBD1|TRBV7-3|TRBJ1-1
CASSQTGAGGTEAFF
TGTGCCAGCAGCCAGACAGGGGCCGGGGGCACTGAAGCTTTCTTT
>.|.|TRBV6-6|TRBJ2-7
CASRPGYGYEQYF
TGTGCCAGCAGACCTGGTTACGGCTACGAGCAGTACTTC
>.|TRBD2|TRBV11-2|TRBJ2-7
CASSIARGFYEQYF
TGTGCCAGCAGCATCGCGCGGGGGTTCTACGAGCAGTACTTC
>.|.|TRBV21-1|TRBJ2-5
CASSFCGGERQETQYF
TGTGCCAGCAGCTTCTGCGGGGGGGAACGTCAAGAGACCCAGTACTTC
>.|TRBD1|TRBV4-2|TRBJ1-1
CASSRMTGGNTEAFF
TGTGCCAGCAGCCGAATGACAGGGGGGAACACTGAAGCTTTCTTT
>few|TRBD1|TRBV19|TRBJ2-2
CASSNRGAGELFF
TGTGCCAGTAGTAACAGGGGGGCCGGGGAGCTGTTTTTT
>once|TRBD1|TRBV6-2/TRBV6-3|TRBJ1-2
CASSYPRWTGAASYTF
TGTGCCAGCAGTTACCCTCGCTGGACAGGGGCTGCGAGCTACACCTTC
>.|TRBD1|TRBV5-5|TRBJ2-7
CASTTLGQSYEQYF
TGTGCCAGCACTACTCTGGGACAGTCCTACGAGCAGTACTTC
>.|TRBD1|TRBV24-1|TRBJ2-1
CATSANRGDYNEQFF
TGTGCCACCAGTGCCAACAGGGGGGACTACAATGAGCAGTTCTTC
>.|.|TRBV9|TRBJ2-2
CASSVVLNTGELFF
TGTGCCAGCAGCGTAGTATTGAACACCGGGGAGCTGTTTTTT
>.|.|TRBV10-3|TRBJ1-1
CAISDSGYAEAFF
TGTGCCATCAGTGATTCGGGGTACGCTGAAGCTTTCTTT
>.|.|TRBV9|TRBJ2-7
CASSPPSYEQYF
TGTGCCAGCAGCCCCCCTTCCTACGAGCAGTACTTC
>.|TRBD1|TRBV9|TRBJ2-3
CASSSRDRGTDTQYF
TGTGCCAGCAGCTCCCGGGACAGGGGAACAGATACGCAGTATTTT
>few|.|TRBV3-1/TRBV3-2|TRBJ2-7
CASSQEAGPEQYF
TGTGCCAGCAGCCAAGAGGCGGGGCCCGAGCAGTACTTC
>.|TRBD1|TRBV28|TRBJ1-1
CASRIRGVPTEAFF
TGTGCCAGCAGGATCAGGGGGGTTCCCACTGAAGCTTTCTTT
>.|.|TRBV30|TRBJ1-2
CAWSAGTPKLEF
TGTGCCTGGAGCGCCGGGACACCCAAACTCGAATTC
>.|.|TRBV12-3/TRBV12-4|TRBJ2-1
CASTWAGYNEQFF
TGTGCCAGCACCTGGGCGGGATACAATGAGCAGTTCTTC
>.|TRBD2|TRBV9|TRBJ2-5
CASSVSGGARETQYF
TGTGCCAGCAGCGTTAGCGGGGGGGCCCGGGAGACCCAGTACTTC
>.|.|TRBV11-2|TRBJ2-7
CASSLVNEQYF
TGTGCCAGCAGCTTAGTTAACGAGCAGTACTTC
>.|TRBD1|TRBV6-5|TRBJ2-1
CASRGQGSYNEQFF
TGTGCCAGCAGGGGACAGGGGTCCTACAATGAGCAGTTCTTC
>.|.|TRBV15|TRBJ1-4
CATSRDRGTNEKLFF
TGTGCCACCAGCAGAGATCGCGGGACTAATGAAAAACTGTTTTTT
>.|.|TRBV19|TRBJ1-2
CASRRTAEANYGYTF
TGTGCCAGTAGAAGGACAGCTGAAGCTAACTATGGCTACACCTTC
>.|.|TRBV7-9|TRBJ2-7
CASSLDEAGQAQQYF
TGTGCCAGCAGCTTAGACGAGGCGGGTCAGGCCCAGCAGTACTTC
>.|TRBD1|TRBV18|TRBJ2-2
CASSGQGTGELFF
TGTGCCAGCTCCGGACAGGGTACCGGGGAGCTGTTTTTT
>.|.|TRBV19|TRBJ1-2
CASSIVATNYGYTF
TGTGCCAGTAGTATTGTAGCGACAAACTATGGCTACACCTTC
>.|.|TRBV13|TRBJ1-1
CASSPRGHNTEAFF
TGTGCCAGCAGCCCCCGTGGGCATAACACTGAAGCTTTCTTT